These 23 T cell receptor beta chains were all obtained from the same sample, sequenced in a study of OX40 agonist ivuxolimab in advanced cancers. The protocol was immunoSEQ multiplex PCR, while the TCRdb copy is restricted to in-frame clones and leaves out a portion. The sample carries over 100,000 clones, roughly nine tenths recorded once. The sample was CD4+ or CD8+ T cells sorted from blood, taken in a trial of the OX40 agonist ivuxolimab. The receptors derive from an adult with an advanced solid tumor such as melanoma, head and neck, liver or kidney cancer.

This clone was seen more than once but under ten times. The chain couples TRBV21-1 to TRBJ1-1; the D call in the table, TRBD1, was not verified against the DNA. TRBV21-1 represents a pseudogene. CDR3 length: 15 amino acids. CDR3 bases: TGTGCCAGCAGCAAAGTTGGGGCTGGCGTACTTGGGGCTTTCTTT. This encodes CASSKVGAGVLGAFF.

The V gene is TRBV7-2, the J gene TRBJ1-2; 10 positions match TRBD1. The CDR3 is 14 residues long. V shed 1 base, J shed 4 bases, and the junction held 0 bases outside the gene matches. Germline-derived CDR1 and CDR2 are SGHTA and FQGNSA. CDR3 DNA: TGTGCCAGCAGCTTAGGGGACAGGGGCTATGGCTACACCTTC. This sequence encodes CASSLGDRGYGYTF.

This rearrangement joins TRBV28 to TRBJ1-2; TRBD1 might be the D (6 bases). The CDR3 sequence is 13 residues long. Looked up from germline, CDR1 is MDHEN and CDR2 is SYDVKM. V was shortened by 1 base and J by 5 bases, with 8 bases between the two germline ends. The CDR3 nucleotides are TGTGCCAGCAGTTTATCTCAGGGGTATGGCTACACCTTC. This gives the protein CASSLSQGYGYTF.

The chain employs TRBV10-2 and TRBJ2-1; 10 nucleotides line up with TRBD1. Germline V lookup: CDR1 WSHSY, CDR2 SAAADI. The trim removed 11 bases at V and 7 bases at J, leaving 8 bases unmatched. This CDR3 is 13 amino acids long. The CDR3 reads CACLTGGLNEQFF. The CDR3 DNA reads TGCGCCTGCTTGACAGGGGGCCTGAATGAGCAGTTCTTC.

This clone appeared a single time. For the CDR3, the DNA is TGTGCCTGGGGACCTCCCAATGGCAATCAGCCCCAGCATTTT. It yields the protein CAWGPPNGNQPQHF. V gene TRBV30 combines with J gene TRBJ1-5; D remains unclear. The CDR3 is 14 amino acids. CDR1 and CDR2 (germline): GTSNPN, SVGIG (reference sequence). The germline V and J ends were trimmed by 5 bases and 2 bases, with 13 bases remaining between them.

The J gene is TRBJ1-2, the V gene TRBV2; D perhaps matches TRBD1 (5 bases). The CDR3 is 13 residues long. Between the trimmed V and J ends, which lost 7 bases and 1 base, there was a span of 10 bases. Germline values: CDR1 SNHLY, CDR2 FYNNEI. CDR3 DNA: TGTGCCAGCACTTCAGGGATTAACTATGGCTACACCTTC. It codes for CASTSGINYGYTF.

The chain joins TRBV27 to TRBJ2-7; 9 bases are a match to TRBD1. The germline gives CDR1 MNHEY, CDR2 SMNVEV (reference sequence). Trimming cost V 4 bases and J 9 bases; bases outside gene matches: 10. This CDR3 spans 14 amino acids. DNA for the CDR3: TGTGCCAGCAGTTCGCAGGACAGGGGTCATCGGCAGTACTTC. Encoded protein: CASSSQDRGHRQYF.

Remarks on this clone: This sample includes further DNA sequences coding for the same CDR3. The gene calls are TRBV5-1 and TRBJ1-5, with D perhaps TRBD1 (5 bases). Trimming cost V 0 bases and J 2 bases, with 6 bases left between them. This CDR3 has 14 amino acids. Germline V CDR1 and CDR2: SGHRS, YFSETQ. Written as DNA, the CDR3 is TGCGCCAGCAGCTTGGCGGGGGGCAATCAGCCCCAGCATTTT. Translated, it gives CASSLAGGNQPQHF.

J is TRBJ2-3 and V is TRBV6-5; no definite D call. Per the germline V gene, CDR1 is MNHEY and CDR2 is SVGAGI. Trimming pared 0 bases from V and 5 bases from J, leaving 3 bases between. The CDR3 covers 12 residues. The CDR3 coding sequence is TGTGCCAGCAGTTACTCTAAAGATACGCAGTATTTT. Protein sequence: CASSYSKDTQYF.

This chain uses TRBV5-6 with TRBJ2-3, with unresolved D. V was cut by 4 bases and J by 2 bases, with 14 bases left in between. The CDR3 has 15 amino acids. From germline, CDR1 is SGHDT and CDR2 YYEEEE. Here the CDR3 DNA reads TGTGCCAGCAGCCCGACCGCCCATTACACAGATACGCAGTATTTT. It specifies CASSPTAHYTDTQYF.

The rearrangement links TRBV5-1 to TRBJ2-7, with D perhaps matching TRBD1 (6 bases). V was clipped by 2 bases and J by 7 bases, with 13 bases between them. The CDR3 covers 13 residues. From germline, CDR1 is SGHRS and CDR2 YFSETQ. The CDR3 DNA reads TGCGCCAGCAGCTTCGGACAGCCGTGGGAGCAGTACTTC. Translated: CASSFGQPWEQYF.

The chain uses TRBV6-5 and TRBJ1-6; 7 bases align to TRBD1. The CDR3 is 15 residues long. CDR1 is MNHEY and CDR2 is SVGAGI in the germline V gene. J lost 9 bases, V lost 7 bases, and 12 bases had no gene match. The CDR3: CASTRQGLGSSPLHF. The CDR3 DNA follows: TGTGCCAGCACTCGACAGGGCTTAGGGAGTTCACCCCTCCACTTT.

This sequence joins TRBV4-3 and TRBJ2-7, with D possibly being TRBD1 (6 bases). Germline values: CDR1 LGHNA, CDR2 YSLEER. This CDR3 contains 14 residues. Trimming stripped 4 bases from V and 0 bases from J, with 10 bases between. The chain's CDR3 is CASSLRGGSYEQYF. DNA of the CDR3: TGCGCCAGCAGCCTCAGGGGCGGCTCCTACGAGCAGTACTTC.

This rearrangement joins TRBV6-6 to TRBJ2-5; 14 bases are a match to TRBD2. CDR3 size: 15 residues. The V segment lost 7 bases and the J segment 1 base; nucleotides outside the gene matches: 2. Germline assignment: CDR1 MNHNY and CDR2 SVGAGI (reference sequence). CDR3 in DNA: TGTGCCAGCACCGGGACTAGCGGGGGCCAAGAGACCCAGTACTTC. Its protein is CASTGTSGGQETQYF.

The V and J genes are TRBV9 and TRBJ2-1, with 7 nucleotides matching TRBD2. The germline gives CDR1 SGDLS, CDR2 YYNGEE. The junction had 7 bases not matched to a gene; V was cut back by 3 bases and J by 4 bases. The CDR3 runs to 15 residues. CDR3 sequence reads: CASSARGSPYNEQFF. Here the CDR3 DNA reads TGTGCCAGCAGCGCGCGGGGGAGCCCTTACAATGAGCAGTTCTTC.

The V and J genes are TRBV5-1 and TRBJ1-1; possibly TRBD1 for D (5 bases). The V gene's germline CDR1 is SGHRS and CDR2 YFSETQ. The V end lost 0 bases, the J end lost 4 bases, and 13 bases lay between the germline ends. This CDR3 is 15 amino acids long. The chain's CDR3 is CASSLEQTGGTEAFF. CDR3 nucleotide sequence: TGCGCCAGCAGCTTGGAGCAAACAGGCGGCACTGAAGCTTTCTTT.

The genes are TRBV9 and TRBJ1-1, with D unresolved. V lost 3 bases, J lost 5 bases, and 11 bases lay in between. Per germline, CDR1 SGDLS and CDR2 YYNGEE. The CDR3 length is 13 residues. The CDR3 protein is CASSGRVGTEAFF. CDR3 bases: TGTGCCAGCAGCGGCCGGGTCGGGACTGAAGCTTTCTTT.

This clone was detected only a few times. The gene calls are TRBV18 and TRBJ1-6; 7 nucleotides match TRBD1. This CDR3 contains 14 residues. CDR1 is KGHSH and CDR2 is LQKENI in the germline V gene. After removal of 2 bases from V and 10 bases from J, the junction contained 5 bases not matched to a gene. CDR3 region: CASSPRQGVSPLHF. CDR3 nucleotide sequence: TGTGCCAGCTCACCAAGACAGGGCGTCTCACCCCTCCACTTT. Based on the CDR3 plus reference TRBV18 and TRBJ1-6, the full variable domain is NAGVMQNPRHLVRRRGQEARLRCSPMKGHSHVYWYRQLPEEGLKFMVYLQKENIIDESGMPKERFSAEFPKEGPSILRIQQVVRGDSAAYFCASSPRQGVSPLHFGNGTRLTVT.

This chain joins TRBV28 and TRBJ2-7, with D perhaps TRBD1 (6 bases). The germline V gene has CDR1 MDHEN and CDR2 SYDVKM. V was clipped by 1 base and J by 3 bases, with 7 bases between them. This CDR3 has 13 residues. The CDR3 region has the DNA TGTGCCAGCAGTTTATTAGGGGGCTACGAGCAGTACTTC. Its translation: CASSLLGGYEQYF.

DNA for the CDR3: TGTGCCATCAGTGAAACAGGAGAGAAGGGAAATGAGCAGTTCTTC. As protein: CAISETGEKGNEQFF. J is TRBJ2-1 and V is TRBV10-3; D is possibly TRBD1 (5 bases). V gave up 3 bases and J gave up 7 bases, with 16 bases separating them. The CDR3 totals 15 residues. Germline assignment: CDR1 ENHRY and CDR2 SYGVKD.

The table lists this clone with a few counts. V is TRBV28 and J is TRBJ2-2; possibly TRBD1 for D (5 bases). Trimming shortened V by 3 bases and J by 2 bases, and 10 bases separated the two germline ends. This CDR3 region has 15 residues. Germline V gene lookup returns CDR1 MDHEN and CDR2 SYDVKM. The CDR3 DNA is TGTGCCAGCAGTTTGCACAGGATCAACACCGGGGAGCTGTTTTTT. It codes for CASSLHRINTGELFF.

V is TRBV6-1 and J is TRBJ2-5; D remains ambiguous. The CDR3 covers 11 residues. Germline-derived CDR1 and CDR2 are MNHNS and SASEGT. Trimming stripped 2 bases from V and 5 bases from J, with 3 bases between. The CDR3 region has the DNA TGTGCCAGCAGTGAAATTGAGACCCAGTACTTC. Translating it yields CASSEIETQYF.

The chain uses TRBV7-2 and TRBJ1-1; possibly TRBD1 for D (6 bases). Between the trimmed V and J ends, which lost 1 base and 1 base, there was a span of 19 bases. Germline loops: CDR1 SGHTA, CDR2 FQGNSA. CDR3 length: 18 residues. DNA for the CDR3: TGTGCCAGCAGCTTAGATGGGTACAGGGCTTCCAGGAACACTGAAGCTTTCTTT. This gives the protein CASSLDGYRASRNTEAFF.